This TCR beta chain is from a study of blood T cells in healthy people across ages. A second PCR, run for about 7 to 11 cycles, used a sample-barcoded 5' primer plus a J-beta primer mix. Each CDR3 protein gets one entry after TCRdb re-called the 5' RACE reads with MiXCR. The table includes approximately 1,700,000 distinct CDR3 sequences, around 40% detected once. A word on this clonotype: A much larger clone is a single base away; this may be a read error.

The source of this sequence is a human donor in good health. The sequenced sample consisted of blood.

CDR3 nucleotide sequence: TGCAGTGCGACACATAACAGCTACGAGCAGTACTTC. Encoded protein: CSATHNSYEQYF. This chain links TRBV20-1 with TRBJ2-7; D gene ambiguous. CDR1 is DFQATT, CDR2 SNEGSKA, per germline (reference sequence). The V and J ends lost 6 bases and 3 bases respectively, with 12 bases between them. This CDR3 has 12 residues.